The entry below gives a single T cell receptor (beta chain) sequence along with its context. The trim removed 7 bases at V and 6 bases at J, leaving 8 bases unmatched. The V gene's germline CDR1 is SQVTM and CDR2 ANQGSEA. CDR3 length equals 14 residues. The sample comes from a study of blood T cells in healthy people across ages. For the second PCR, which ran for about 7 to 11 cycles, a sample-barcoded 5' primer and a J-beta primer mix were used. Every single cDNA molecule received a tag from a template-switch adaptor with 12 random nucleotides. MiXCR, run by TCRdb on the 5' RACE reads, gives a single entry per CDR3 protein. The sample consists of some 710,000 distinct CDR3 sequences, 35% to 50% of them appearing once.

The chain recombines TRBV29-1 with TRBJ2-2; 10 nucleotides align to TRBD1. Specimen: blood. The sequence came from a man of 80 years or more in good health. The CDR3 here is CSATGTGVSGELFF. DNA of the CDR3: TGCAGCGCTACCGGGACAGGGGTCTCCGGGGAGCTGTTTTTT.